This TCR beta chain was sequenced for a study of shared clonotypes between healthy human individuals. The germline gives CDR1 SGHVS, CDR2 FNYEAQ. V lost 10 bases, J lost 4 bases, and 19 bases lay in between. The CDR3 totals 14 residues. Sequencing used immunoSEQ multiplex PCR; TCRdb keeps in-frame clones, though not all of them. The data show around 2.5 million clones, roughly 93% seen once. Study findings and constraints: In the sorted subsets, rarefaction showed sequencing was incomplete despite large depth.

Concerning this clone itself: As yet, its antigen is unknown.

The sample taken for sequencing was naive CD4+ T cells from PBMCs. Stated subset: CD45RA+ positively selected. The genes are TRBV7-6 and TRBJ2-5; weak D call: TRBD1 (5 bases). This receptor was obtained from a man aged 18 to 30 in good health. Some clones in this sample may be carry-over from other donors' samples. The CDR3 loop reads CAISTANLAETQYF. DNA for the CDR3: TGTGCCATCTCGACAGCGAACCTTGCAGAGACCCAGTACTTC.